Reported below is one T cell receptor beta chain. The sample belongs to a study of blood T cell repertoires in COVID-19. Background on the study: Each recovered donor of Cohort 3 presented with two negative PCRs, clearance, or symptom resolution. COVID-19 samples collected from the United States, Italy and Spain covered acute and convalescent phases. From T cells, B-cell-depleted T cells, or PBMCs came the material, which was cDNA or gDNA.

Assay: immunoSEQ multiplex PCR; the TCRdb copy retains only in-frame clones and omits some. The sample shows approximately 250,000 clones, around 90% of them seen only once. The CDR3 loop spans 17 amino acids. J gave up 7 bases and V 1 base, and 6 bases lay outside the gene matches. In germline, CDR1 is SGHVS, CDR2 FNYEAQ. The V gene is TRBV7-6, the J gene TRBJ2-1; TRBD2 matches at 14 bases. The specimen sequenced was PBMCs or T cells enriched from blood (not recorded which). The clonotype was recovered from a woman aged 60-75 years in a cohort exposed to, infected with or recovered from COVID-19 (not recorded which). CDR3 in DNA: TGTGCCAGCAGCTTAGGACTAGCGGGAGGGCCTGAAAATGAGCAGTTCTTC. Translated, it gives CASSLGLAGGPENEQFF.